This T cell receptor (beta chain) was documented in a study of post-analysis software for immune sequencing data. Overall study results and limits: Patients had higher frequencies than controls of five TRBV segments, including TRBV5-6, TRBV5-1 and TRBV20-1. Multiple sclerosis was associated with a significant reduction in normalized Chao1 diversity relative to controls.

The TCR beta cDNA libraries contained unique molecular identifiers. MiXCR, applied by TCRdb to the PCR reads, yields one record per CDR3 protein. The data contain about 770,000 distinct CDR3 sequences, roughly 46% of them seen just once; the ten biggest clones take up 4.9%. This CDR3 is built from 15 residues. Trimming at V came to 5 bases and at J to 11 bases, leaving 12 bases not matched to a gene. In regard to this clonotype: Antigen unknown.

The sequence was collected from a girl between 5 and 17 years old with multiple sclerosis. Sequencing was carried out using blood. This rearrangement joins TRBV12-3 or TRBV12-4 to TRBJ2-5; 12 nucleotides match TRBD2. As DNA, the CDR3 is TGTGCCAGCAGTGGAAGACTAGCGGGAGATTTGGAGCAGTACTTC. This sequence encodes CASSGRLAGDLEQYF.